The 6 T cell receptor beta chains presented below share a single source sample, sequenced in a study of cytomegalovirus exposure and HLA in healthy donors. Primers for the PCR totalled 60 Vbeta and 13 Jbeta. Repertoires were generated with immunoSEQ multiplex PCR, while TCRdb's copy carries only in-frame clones and drops some. The repertoire consists of roughly 200,000 clones, with roughly 85% occurring once and the leading ten covering about 2.5%. Material: PBMCs. The receptors were sampled from a woman between 50 and 59 years old in good health and CMV-seronegative.

This chain links TRBV5-5 with TRBJ1-2; no definite D call. CDR1 and CDR2 from the germline V gene are SGHKS and YYEKEE (reference sequence). The CDR3 has 13 amino acids. Trimming shortened V by 1 base and J by 7 bases, and 11 bases separated the two germline ends. CDR3: CASSLSLTSGYTF. The DNA for the CDR3 is TGTGCCAGCAGCTTGAGCCTAACTAGTGGCTACACCTTC.

The V gene is TRBV5-1, the J gene TRBJ2-2; TRBD1 matches 9 bases. After removal of 1 base from V and 5 bases from J, the junction contained 12 bases not matched to a gene. Per germline, CDR1 SGHRS and CDR2 YFSETQ. This CDR3 is 18 amino acids long. CDR3 protein: CASSLTGGHSMVTGELFF. For the CDR3, the DNA is TGCGCCAGCAGCTTGACAGGGGGCCACTCAATGGTTACCGGGGAGCTGTTTTTT. Full variable domain (outside the CDR3, taken from reference TRBV5-1 and TRBJ2-2): KAGVTQTPRYLIKTRGQQVTLSCSPISGHRSVSWYQQTPGQGLQFLFEYFSETQRNKGNFPGRFSGRQFSNSRSEMNVSTLELGDSALYLCASSLTGGHSMVTGELFFGEGSRLTVL.

J is TRBJ2-1 and V is TRBV30; 7 positions match TRBD2. The germline V gene encodes CDR1 GTSNPN and CDR2 SVGIG (reference sequence). V was pared by 4 bases and J by 15 bases, with 12 bases of the junction left unmatched. This CDR3 contains 12 residues. CDR3 sequence: CAWTGLSGPLFF. CDR3 sequence (DNA): TGTGCCTGGACTGGACTTAGCGGGCCCCTGTTCTTC.

J is TRBJ2-1 and V is TRBV9; D call uncertain. CDR3 length equals 16 residues. Germline-derived CDR1 and CDR2 are SGDLS and YYNGEE. The germline V and J ends were trimmed by 0 bases and 0 bases, with 10 bases remaining between them. The CDR3 loop is CASSVGLFASYNEQFF. Written as DNA, the CDR3 is TGTGCCAGCAGCGTAGGGCTTTTTGCCTCCTACAATGAGCAGTTCTTC. The entire variable domain, with the rest obtained from reference TRBV9 and TRBJ2-1, is as follows: DSGVTQTPKHLITATGQRVTLRCSPRSGDLSVYWYQQSLDQGLQFLIQYYNGEERAKGNILERFSAQQFPDLHSELNLSSLELGDSALYFCASSVGLFASYNEQFFGPGTRLTVL.

The gene calls are TRBV6-6 and TRBJ1-1; 8 bases match TRBD1. The length of the CDR3 is 14 residues. With 2 bases clipped from V and 2 bases from J, the junction kept 1 base outside the gene matches. Germline V gene data show CDR1 as MNHNY and CDR2 as SVGAGI (reference sequence). The CDR3 reads CASSYGQGNTEAFF. The CDR3 nucleotides read TGTGCCAGCAGTTACGGACAGGGTAACACTGAAGCTTTCTTT.

The CDR3 reads CASSYYSPTDNEQFF. DNA for the CDR3: TGTGCCAGCAGTTACTATTCCCCGACAGACAATGAGCAGTTCTTC. The gene calls are TRBV6-6 and TRBJ2-1, with a possible D match to TRBD1 (5 bases). CDR3 length equals 15 residues. Trimming removed 1 base from V and 5 bases from J, with 12 bases in between. CDR1 is MNHNY, CDR2 SVGAGI, per germline (reference sequence).